The 17 T cell receptor beta chains reported below all come from one sample, sequenced in a study of blood T cell repertoires in COVID-19. Method: immunoSEQ multiplex PCR; TCRdb's copy keeps in-frame clones and lacks some. The sample carries 130,000 to 150,000 clones, roughly 90% recorded once. Sequencing was done on a sample of peripheral blood. The receptors here all came from a woman in her forties or fifties with acute or convalescent COVID-19.

This sequence joins TRBV5-1 and TRBJ1-1, with D possibly matching TRBD1 (6 bases). The CDR3 covers 17 residues. V was shortened by 4 bases and J by 0 bases, with 19 bases between the two germline ends. Germline lookup yields CDR1 SGHRS and CDR2 YFSETQ. CDR3 protein: CASSTAETGTMNTEAFF. CDR3 coding DNA: TGCGCCAGCAGCACAGCCGAGACAGGAACCATGAACACTGAAGCTTTCTTT.

This chain joins TRBV5-5 and TRBJ2-1; 11 bases line up with TRBD2. CDR3 length: 16 amino acids. Trimming cost V 2 bases and J 8 bases; bases outside gene matches: 9. From germline, CDR1 is SGHKS and CDR2 YYEKEE (reference sequence). CDR3 coding DNA: TGTGCCAGCAGCTTACAACTAGCGGGAGATGTCTATGAGCAGTTCTTC. It is translated as CASSLQLAGDVYEQFF.

The rearrangement links TRBV3-1 (or the pseudogene TRBV3-2) to TRBJ1-6; no clear D gene. Germline lookup yields CDR1 LGHDT and CDR2 YNNKEL (reference sequence). The CDR3 covers 15 residues. V was shortened by 8 bases and J by 7 bases, with 18 bases between the two germline ends. This CDR3 is CASSTNPDSNSPLHF. For the CDR3, the DNA is TGTGCCAGCTCTACAAACCCGGATAGCAATTCACCCCTCCACTTT.

V usage is TRBV6-1 and J usage is TRBJ1-1, with D maybe TRBD1 (5 bases). CDR1 MNHNS and CDR2 SASEGT come from the germline V gene. This CDR3 spans 15 amino acids. Trimming removed 1 base from V and 1 base from J, with 10 bases in between. CDR3 region: CASSEGRQTNTEAFF. DNA of the CDR3: TGTGCCAGCAGTGAAGGTCGACAGACGAACACTGAAGCTTTCTTT.

A single count supports this clone. The chain links TRBV7-3 to TRBJ2-1; 12 bases fit TRBD2. The CDR3 is 17 amino acids. CDR1 is SGHTA, CDR2 FQGTGA, per germline. Trimming at V came to 2 bases and at J to 2 bases, leaving 4 bases not matched to a gene. CDR3 in DNA: TGTGCCAGCAGCTTAGCTAGCGGGGGGGCCGCCTACAATGAGCAGTTCTTC. This codes for CASSLASGGAAYNEQFF.

CDR3 in amino acids: CASSVAGLLNNEQFF. Here the CDR3 DNA reads TGTGCCAGCAGCGTAGCAGGACTACTGAACAATGAGCAGTTCTTC. The rearrangement joins TRBV9 to TRBJ2-1, with D possibly TRBD2 on 6 matching bases. Germline-derived CDR1 and CDR2 are SGDLS and YYNGEE. The germline V and J ends were trimmed by 0 bases and 5 bases, with 12 bases remaining between them. The CDR3 runs to 15 residues.

The chain combines TRBV6-5 with TRBJ1-1; D uncertain. The V and J ends lost 4 bases and 0 bases respectively, with 9 bases between them. Germline V gene data show CDR1 as MNHEY and CDR2 as SVGAGI. This CDR3 comprises 14 residues. This CDR3 is CASSSPTVNTEAFF. CDR3 coding DNA: TGTGCCAGCAGTTCCCCCACAGTGAACACTGAAGCTTTCTTT.

This clone was observed a single time. This sequence joins TRBV7-9 and TRBJ2-2, with 9 bases lining up with TRBD1. J was trimmed by 6 bases and V by 3 bases; bases with no gene match: 2. CDR3 length equals 14 residues. Per germline, CDR1 SEHNR and CDR2 FQNEAQ (reference sequence). The CDR3 here is CASSLDRGPGELFF. The CDR3 nucleotides are TGTGCCAGCAGCTTGGACAGGGGACCCGGGGAGCTGTTTTTT.

V usage is TRBV19 and J usage is TRBJ1-4; TRBD1 aligns across 10 bases. After removal of 5 bases from V and 8 bases from J, the junction contained 5 bases not matched to a gene. Germline loops: CDR1 LNHDA, CDR2 SQIVND (reference sequence). CDR3 length: 14 residues. The DNA of the CDR3 is TGTGCCAGTAGTCCTCGACAGGGGGCCGAAAAACTGTTTTTT. It translates to CASSPRQGAEKLFF.

The J gene is TRBJ1-2, the V gene TRBV11-2; D not resolved. Germline V gene lookup returns CDR1 SGHAT and CDR2 FQNNGV. This CDR3 is 13 amino acids long. The ends were cut back, 1 base at V and 2 bases at J, with 5 bases in the middle. CDR3 amino acids: CASSLGQNYGYTF. The CDR3 nucleotides are TGTGCCAGCAGCTTAGGGCAGAACTATGGCTACACCTTC.

This clone showed up just once. The chain is built from TRBV12-3 or TRBV12-4 and TRBJ1-1, with TRBD1 as a possible D gene (5 bases). The CDR3 totals 13 residues. V was clipped by 5 bases and J by 7 bases, with 14 bases between them. In DNA form, the CDR3 reads TGTGCCAGCAGTACAGGACACAGCTTTGAAGCTTTCTTT. This sequence encodes CASSTGHSFEAFF.

This chain joins TRBV7-9 and TRBJ2-1, with D possibly being TRBD2 (7 bases). The germline gives CDR1 SEHNR, CDR2 FQNEAQ (reference sequence). The CDR3 totals 13 residues. V shed 4 bases and J shed 9 bases, with 13 bases lying between them. The CDR3 loop is CASSYQGRGEQFF. In nucleotides, the CDR3 is TGTGCCAGCAGCTACCAGGGGAGGGGTGAGCAGTTCTTC.

This clone was observed once. The V gene is TRBV2, the J gene TRBJ1-5, with TRBD1 as a possible D gene (6 bases). The V end lost 6 bases, the J end lost 0 bases, and 12 bases lay between the germline ends. The V gene's germline CDR1 is SNHLY and CDR2 FYNNEI. The CDR3 extends over 15 amino acids. CDR3 residues: CASRFRTDSNQPQHF. The DNA for the CDR3 is TGTGCCAGCAGGTTTCGGACAGATAGCAATCAGCCCCAGCATTTT.

The chain employs TRBV10-1 and TRBJ2-3; the match to TRBD2 covers 9 bases. The junction had 9 bases not matched to a gene; V was cut back by 0 bases and J by 8 bases. This CDR3 is built from 16 residues. Germline V gene lookup returns CDR1 WNHNN and CDR2 SYGVQD (reference sequence). The CDR3 coding sequence is TGCGCCAGCAGTGAGTCGGCTAGCGGGGAGCGCTCTACGCAGTATTTT. This codes for CASSESASGERSTQYF.

A single count supports this clone. J is TRBJ1-2 and V is TRBV9, with D possibly matching TRBD1 (5 bases). The V and J ends lost 3 bases and 1 base respectively, with 16 bases between them. This CDR3 is built from 16 residues. The germline gives CDR1 SGDLS, CDR2 YYNGEE. In nucleotides, the CDR3 is TGTGCCAGCAGCGGTATGGGGACTAACGATAACTATGGCTACACCTTC. Translated: CASSGMGTNDNYGYTF.

The J gene is TRBJ1-1, the V gene TRBV7-2, with D possibly matching TRBD1 (5 bases). Germline CDR1 is SGHTA and CDR2 is FQGNSA. V lost 2 bases and J lost 4, with 11 bases in between. The CDR3 is 14 amino acids. CDR3 amino acids: CASSLWGESTEAFF. CDR3 bases: TGTGCCAGCAGCTTATGGGGGGAGAGCACTGAAGCTTTCTTT.

This chain connects TRBV27 to TRBJ1-5; D call uncertain. The V gene lost 7 bases and the J gene lost 3 bases, with 4 bases spanning the gap. CDR1 is MNHEY and CDR2 is SMNVEV in the germline V gene (reference sequence). CDR3 length: 11 residues. This CDR3 is CASTHNQPQHF. The CDR3 DNA is TGTGCCAGCACCCACAATCAGCCCCAGCATTTT.